This TCR beta chain is from a study of T cells in Graves' hyperthyroidism and ophthalmopathy. Study background: Initial diagnosis, before any treatment, was when peripheral blood was collected.

Authors of the study amplified TCR beta CDR3 regions from RNA transcripts. In the first-round RT-PCR of the TCR CDR3, the HTBI primer set was used. A single record per CDR3 protein comes from TCRdb applying MiXCR to the multiplex PCR reads. The sample shows 450,000 to 600,000 distinct CDR3 sequences, approximately 20% of them seen only once. In this sample, this clonotype turned up a few times. Its target is not known. Study-wide findings and caveats: The model forecast ophthalmopathy, anticipating it by a median around 6.5 months before onset. Most expanded thyroid clonotypes above 0.001 recurred in blood.

Diagnoses used clinical symptoms, serum thyroxine and TRAb, thyroid ultrasound and orbital computed tomography. This CDR3 spans 14 amino acids. The germline gives CDR1 DFQATT, CDR2 SNEGSKA (reference sequence). Trimming pared 5 bases from V and 0 bases from J, leaving 11 bases between. This rearrangement joins TRBV20-1 to TRBJ2-1, with a weak D call TRBD2 (6 bases). Sequences were obtained from blood. This clonotype was sampled from a man in his forties or fifties with Graves' ophthalmopathy. CDR3 amino acids: CSALDGSSYNEQFF. CDR3 sequence (DNA): TGCAGTGCTCTCGACGGGAGCTCCTACAATGAGCAGTTCTTC.